A selection of T cell receptor beta chains follows, all from one sample in a study of OX40 agonist ivuxolimab in advanced cancers. This table comes from immunoSEQ multiplex PCR, and its TCRdb copy is limited to in-frame clones, with some not included. This sample has more than 25,000 clones, with about 82% found just once. The sequencing here drew on CD4+ or CD8+ T cells sorted from blood, taken in a trial of the OX40 agonist ivuxolimab. Receptors were obtained from an adult with an advanced solid tumor such as melanoma, head and neck, liver or kidney cancer. Each CDR3 is given with its conserved first and last residue. Fields, in order: V gene, D gene, clone size, J gene, CDR3 protein, CDR3 DNA. A D gene is named only where the DNA matches it firmly. Rows may omit the clone size; those that give it use once, few, many or a size class.

V: TRBV6-6; D: .; size: .; J: TRBJ2-1; CDR3: CASSPDASSYNEQFF; DNA: TGTGCCAGCAGCCCGGACGCGAGCTCCTACAATGAGCAGTTCTTC
V: TRBV2; D: TRBD2; size: .; J: TRBJ2-2; CDR3: CASLGDYATPNTGELFF; DNA: TGTGCCAGCTTGGGGGACTACGCTACACCGAACACCGGGGAGCTGTTTTTT
V: TRBV11-2; D: .; size: .; J: TRBJ2-1; CDR3: CASSQRAHLSYNEQFF; DNA: TGTGCCAGCAGCCAAAGGGCCCATCTCTCCTACAATGAGCAGTTCTTC
V: TRBV27; D: TRBD2; size: .; J: TRBJ2-7; CDR3: CASSPIAGIDEQYF; DNA: TGTGCCAGCAGTCCAATAGCGGGTATCGACGAGCAGTACTTC
V: TRBV27; D: .; size: .; J: TRBJ2-1; CDR3: CASSLSHSSYNEQFF; DNA: TGTGCCAGCAGTTTATCCCACAGCTCCTACAATGAGCAGTTCTTC
V: TRBV15; D: TRBD1; size: .; J: TRBJ2-1; CDR3: CATSRAQGAIYNEQFF; DNA: TGTGCCACCAGCAGAGCACAGGGGGCGATCTACAATGAGCAGTTCTTC
V: TRBV28; D: .; size: .; J: TRBJ2-1; CDR3: CASSIMIGSLSEQFF; DNA: TGTGCCAGCAGTATCATGATTGGCAGTCTAAGTGAGCAGTTCTTC
V: TRBV15; D: .; size: few; J: TRBJ1-2; CDR3: CATSSGNNYGYTF; DNA: TGTGCCACCAGCAGTGGGAACAACTATGGCTACACCTTC
V: TRBV7-3; D: TRBD2; size: .; J: TRBJ2-1; CDR3: CASGLSGSTNEQFF; DNA: TGTGCCAGCGGTCTCAGCGGGAGCACGAATGAGCAGTTCTTC
V: TRBV29-1; D: .; size: .; J: TRBJ2-1; CDR3: CSVSQGGNEQFF; DNA: TGCAGCGTTTCACAGGGCGGCAATGAGCAGTTCTTC